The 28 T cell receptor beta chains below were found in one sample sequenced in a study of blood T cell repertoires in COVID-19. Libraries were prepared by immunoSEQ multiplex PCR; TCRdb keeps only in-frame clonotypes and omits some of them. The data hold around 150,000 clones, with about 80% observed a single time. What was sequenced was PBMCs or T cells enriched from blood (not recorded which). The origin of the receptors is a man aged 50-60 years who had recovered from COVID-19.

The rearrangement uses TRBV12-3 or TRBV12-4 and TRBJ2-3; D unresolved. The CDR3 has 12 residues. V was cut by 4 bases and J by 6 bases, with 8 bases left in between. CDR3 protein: CASSSTRDTQYF. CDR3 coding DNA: TGTGCCAGCAGTTCGACCAGGGATACGCAGTATTTT.

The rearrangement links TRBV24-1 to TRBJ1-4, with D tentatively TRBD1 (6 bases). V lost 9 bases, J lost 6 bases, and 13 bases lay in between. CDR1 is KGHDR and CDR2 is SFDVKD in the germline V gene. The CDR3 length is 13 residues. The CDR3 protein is CATGLSGDEKLFF. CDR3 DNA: TGTGCCACCGGTCTGTCAGGGGATGAAAAACTGTTTTTT.

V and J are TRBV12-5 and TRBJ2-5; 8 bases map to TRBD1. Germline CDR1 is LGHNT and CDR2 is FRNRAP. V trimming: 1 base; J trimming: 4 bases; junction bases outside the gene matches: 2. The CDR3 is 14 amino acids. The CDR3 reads CASGLGTGLETQYF. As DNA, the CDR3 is TGTGCTAGTGGTTTGGGGACAGGGCTAGAGACCCAGTACTTC.

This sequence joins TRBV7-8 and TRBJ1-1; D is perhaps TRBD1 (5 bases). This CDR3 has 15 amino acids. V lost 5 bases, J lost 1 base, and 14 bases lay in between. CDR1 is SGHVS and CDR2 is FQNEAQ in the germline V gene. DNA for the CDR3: TGTGCCAGCAGCCCCCGGGGGGGACGGAACACTGAAGCTTTCTTT. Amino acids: CASSPRGGRNTEAFF. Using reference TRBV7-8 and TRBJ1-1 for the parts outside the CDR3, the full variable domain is GAGVSQSPRYKVAKRGQDVALRCDPISGHVSLFWYQQALGQGPEFLTYFQNEAQLDKSGLPSDRFFAERPEGSVSTLKIQRTQQEDSAVYLCASSPRGGRNTEAFFGQGTRLTVV.

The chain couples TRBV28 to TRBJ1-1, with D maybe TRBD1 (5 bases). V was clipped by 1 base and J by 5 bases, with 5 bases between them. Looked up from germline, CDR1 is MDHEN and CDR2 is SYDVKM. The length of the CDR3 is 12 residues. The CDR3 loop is CASSLSGTEAFF. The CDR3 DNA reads TGTGCCAGCAGTTTATCAGGGACTGAAGCTTTCTTT.

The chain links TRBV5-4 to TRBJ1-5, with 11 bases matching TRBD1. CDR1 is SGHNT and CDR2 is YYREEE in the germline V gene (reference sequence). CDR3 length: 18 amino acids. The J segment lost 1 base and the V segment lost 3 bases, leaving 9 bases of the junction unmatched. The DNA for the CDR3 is TGTGCCAGCAGCTACTATGGGACAGGGGGTAGAAGCAATCAGCCCCAGCATTTT. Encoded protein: CASSYYGTGGRSNQPQHF.

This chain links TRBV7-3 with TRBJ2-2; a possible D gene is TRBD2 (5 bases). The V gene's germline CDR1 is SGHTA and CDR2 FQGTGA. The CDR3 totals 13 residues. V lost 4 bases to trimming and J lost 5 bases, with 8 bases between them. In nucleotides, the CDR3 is TGTGCCAGCAGCTCTACGGGGACCGGGGAGCTGTTTTTT. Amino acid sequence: CASSSTGTGELFF.

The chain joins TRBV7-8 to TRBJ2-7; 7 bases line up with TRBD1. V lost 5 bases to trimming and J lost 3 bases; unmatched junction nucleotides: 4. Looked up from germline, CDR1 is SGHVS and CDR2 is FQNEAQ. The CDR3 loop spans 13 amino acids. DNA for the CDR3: TGTGCCAGCAGCGTCGGACAGGTCTACGAGCAGTACTTC. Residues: CASSVGQVYEQYF.

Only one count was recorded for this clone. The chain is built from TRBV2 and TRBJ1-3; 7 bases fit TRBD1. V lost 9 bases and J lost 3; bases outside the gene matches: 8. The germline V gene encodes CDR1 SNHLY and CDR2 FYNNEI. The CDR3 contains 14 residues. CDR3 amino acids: CASQQGIVGNTIYF. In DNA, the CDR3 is TGTGCCAGTCAACAGGGGATCGTTGGAAACACCATATATTTT. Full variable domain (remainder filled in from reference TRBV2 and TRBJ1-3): EPEVTQTPSHQVTQMGQEVILRCVPISNHLYFYWYRQILGQKVEFLVSFYNNEISEKSEIFDDQFSVERPDGSNFTLKIRSTKLEDSAMYFCASQQGIVGNTIYFGEGSWLTVV.

The CDR3 DNA is TGTGCCAGTAGTTACAGGGCCACTGAAGCTTTCTTT. It translates to CASSYRATEAFF. J is TRBJ1-1 and V is TRBV19; D might be TRBD1 (6 bases). Germline V gene lookup returns CDR1 LNHDA and CDR2 SQIVND (reference sequence). CDR3 size: 12 residues. Trimming left V 5 bases short and J 4 bases short, with 8 bases between.

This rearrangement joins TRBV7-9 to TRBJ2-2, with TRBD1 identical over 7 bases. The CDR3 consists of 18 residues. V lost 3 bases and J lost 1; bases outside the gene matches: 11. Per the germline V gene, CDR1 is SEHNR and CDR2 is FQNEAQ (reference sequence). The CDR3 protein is CASSLKVARTGNTGELFF. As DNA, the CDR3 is TGTGCCAGCAGCTTGAAAGTGGCCAGGACAGGGAACACCGGGGAGCTGTTTTTT.

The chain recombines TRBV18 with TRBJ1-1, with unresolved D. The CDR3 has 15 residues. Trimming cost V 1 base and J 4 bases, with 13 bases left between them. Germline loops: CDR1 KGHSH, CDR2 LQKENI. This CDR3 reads CASSPQQLGPTEAFF. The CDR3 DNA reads TGTGCCAGCTCACCACAACAGCTTGGGCCCACTGAAGCTTTCTTT.

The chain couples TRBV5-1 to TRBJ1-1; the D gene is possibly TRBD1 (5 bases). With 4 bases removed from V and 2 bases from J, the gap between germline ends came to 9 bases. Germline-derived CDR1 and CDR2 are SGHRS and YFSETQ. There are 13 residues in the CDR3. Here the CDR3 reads CASSVQVNTEAFF. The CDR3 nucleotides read TGCGCCAGCAGCGTACAGGTAAACACTGAAGCTTTCTTT. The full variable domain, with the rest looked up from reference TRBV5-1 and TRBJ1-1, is KAGVTQTPRYLIKTRGQQVTLSCSPISGHRSVSWYQQTPGQGLQFLFEYFSETQRNKGNFPGRFSGRQFSNSRSEMNVSTLELGDSALYLCASSVQVNTEAFFGQGTRLTVV.

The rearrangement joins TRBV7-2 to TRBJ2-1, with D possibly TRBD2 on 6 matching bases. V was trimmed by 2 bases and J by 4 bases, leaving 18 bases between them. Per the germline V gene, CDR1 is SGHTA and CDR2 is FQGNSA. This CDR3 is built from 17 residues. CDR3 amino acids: CASSLSRLSGQYNEQFF. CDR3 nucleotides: TGTGCCAGCAGCTTATCCCGGCTTAGCGGTCAATACAATGAGCAGTTCTTC.

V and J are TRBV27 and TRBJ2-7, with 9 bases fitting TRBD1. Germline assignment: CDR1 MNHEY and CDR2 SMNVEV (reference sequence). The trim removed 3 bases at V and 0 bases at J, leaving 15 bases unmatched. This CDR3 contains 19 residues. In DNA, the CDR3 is TGTGCCAGCAGTTTCGAAGTGTGGGGACAGGGTTCAAGCTCCTACGAGCAGTACTTC. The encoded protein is CASSFEVWGQGSSSYEQYF.

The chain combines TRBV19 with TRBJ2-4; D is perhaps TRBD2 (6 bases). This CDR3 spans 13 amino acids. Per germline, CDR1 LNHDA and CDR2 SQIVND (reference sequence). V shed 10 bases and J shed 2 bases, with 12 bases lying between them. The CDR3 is CATKEGPKNIQYF. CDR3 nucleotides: TGTGCCACCAAGGAGGGGCCCAAAAACATTCAGTACTTC.

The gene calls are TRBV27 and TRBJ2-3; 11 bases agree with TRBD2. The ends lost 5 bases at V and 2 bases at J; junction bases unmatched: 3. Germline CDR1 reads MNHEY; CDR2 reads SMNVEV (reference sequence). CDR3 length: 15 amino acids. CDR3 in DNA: TGTGCCAGCAGTCCGACTAGCGGGATCACAGATACGCAGTATTTT. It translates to CASSPTSGITDTQYF.

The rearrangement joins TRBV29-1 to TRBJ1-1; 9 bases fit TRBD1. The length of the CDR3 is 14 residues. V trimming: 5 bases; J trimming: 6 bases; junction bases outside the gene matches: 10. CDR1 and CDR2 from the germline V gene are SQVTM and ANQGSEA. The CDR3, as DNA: TGCAGCGTTCTCAGGCAGGGACAGGGCGCTGAAGCTTTCTTT. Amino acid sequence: CSVLRQGQGAEAFF.

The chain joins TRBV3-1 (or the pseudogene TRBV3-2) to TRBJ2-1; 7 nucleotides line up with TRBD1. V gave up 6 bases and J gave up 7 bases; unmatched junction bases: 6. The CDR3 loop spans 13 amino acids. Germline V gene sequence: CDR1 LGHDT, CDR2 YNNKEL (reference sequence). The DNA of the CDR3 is TGTGCCAGCAGTAGGGGGCATTTAAATGAGCAGTTCTTC. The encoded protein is CASSRGHLNEQFF.

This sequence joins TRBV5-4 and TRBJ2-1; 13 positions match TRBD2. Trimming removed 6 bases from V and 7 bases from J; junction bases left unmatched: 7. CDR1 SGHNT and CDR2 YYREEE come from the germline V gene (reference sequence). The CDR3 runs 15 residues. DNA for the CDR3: TGTGCCAGCAACCGGACTAGCGGGAGAATGAATGAGCAGTTCTTC. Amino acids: CASNRTSGRMNEQFF.

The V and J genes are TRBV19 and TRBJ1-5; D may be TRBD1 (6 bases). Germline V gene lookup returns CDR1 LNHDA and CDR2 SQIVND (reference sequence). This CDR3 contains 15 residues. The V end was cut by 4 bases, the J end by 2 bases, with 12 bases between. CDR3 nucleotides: TGTGCCAGTAGTACCCCAGGGGCCCGCAATCAGCCCCAGCATTTT. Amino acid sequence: CASSTPGARNQPQHF.

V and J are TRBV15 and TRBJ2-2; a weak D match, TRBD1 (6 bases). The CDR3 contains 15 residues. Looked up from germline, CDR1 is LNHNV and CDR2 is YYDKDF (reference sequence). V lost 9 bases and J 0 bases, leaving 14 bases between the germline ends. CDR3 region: CATRDGQPNTGELFF. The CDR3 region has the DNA TGTGCCACTAGAGATGGACAGCCGAACACCGGGGAGCTGTTTTTT.

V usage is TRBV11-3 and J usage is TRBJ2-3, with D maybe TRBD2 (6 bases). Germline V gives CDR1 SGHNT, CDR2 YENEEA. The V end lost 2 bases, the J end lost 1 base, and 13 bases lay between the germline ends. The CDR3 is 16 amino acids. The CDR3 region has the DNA TGTGCCAGCAGCTTATGGGTCGGGGGAGGCACAGATACGCAGTATTTT. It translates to CASSLWVGGGTDTQYF.

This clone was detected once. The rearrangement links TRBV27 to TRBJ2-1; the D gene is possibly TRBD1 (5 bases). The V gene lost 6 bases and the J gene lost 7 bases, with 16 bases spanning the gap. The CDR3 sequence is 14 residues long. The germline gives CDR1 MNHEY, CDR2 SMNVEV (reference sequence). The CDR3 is CASRPVPRTNEQFF. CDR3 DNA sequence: TGTGCCAGCAGACCGGTCCCTAGGACAAATGAGCAGTTCTTC.

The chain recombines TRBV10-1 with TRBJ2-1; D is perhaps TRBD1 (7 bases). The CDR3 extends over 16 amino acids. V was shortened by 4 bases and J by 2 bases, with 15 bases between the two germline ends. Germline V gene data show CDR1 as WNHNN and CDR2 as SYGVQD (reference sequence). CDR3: CASSAPGQRAYNEQFF. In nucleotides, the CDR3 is TGCGCCAGCAGTGCGCCGGGACAGCGGGCCTACAATGAGCAGTTCTTC.

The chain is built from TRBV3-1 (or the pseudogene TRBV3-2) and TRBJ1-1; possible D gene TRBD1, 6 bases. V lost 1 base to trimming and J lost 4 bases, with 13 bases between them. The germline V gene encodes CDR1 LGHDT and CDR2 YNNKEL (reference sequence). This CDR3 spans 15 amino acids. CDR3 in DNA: TGTGCCAGCAGCCAAGGTCGTACAGGGAGCACTGAAGCTTTCTTT. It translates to CASSQGRTGSTEAFF.

The CDR3 sequence is CASSSQVMQYF. CDR3 nucleotides: TGTGCCAGCAGTTCGCAGGTTATGCAGTATTTT. This sequence joins TRBV21-1 and TRBJ2-3; TRBD1, as called in the table, went unchecked against the DNA. TRBV21-1 represents a pseudogene. The CDR3 consists of 11 residues.

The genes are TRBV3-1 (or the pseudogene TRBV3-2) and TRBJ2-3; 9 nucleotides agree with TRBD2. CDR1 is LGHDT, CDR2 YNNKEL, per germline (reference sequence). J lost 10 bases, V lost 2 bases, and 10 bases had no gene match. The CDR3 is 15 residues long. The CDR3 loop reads CASSQYSSGALPQYF. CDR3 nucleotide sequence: TGTGCCAGCAGCCAATATTCTAGCGGGGCCCTGCCGCAGTATTTT.